The clone carrying this T cell receptor beta chain was seen just once. Its target is not known. The germline V gene has CDR1 MNHEY and CDR2 SMNVEV (reference sequence). The CDR3 contains 15 residues. V lost 6 bases, J lost 7 bases, and 19 bases lay in between. PCR used 60 Vbeta primers and 13 Jbeta primers. Only in-frame clones appear in the TCRdb table, and some are missing; sequencing was by immunoSEQ multiplex PCR. The sample contains 230,000 or so clones, around 90% of which appear only once. The data derive from a study of cytomegalovirus exposure and HLA in healthy donors. The overall study: Earlier results showed approximately 110 million unique TCR beta sequences derived from roughly 200 million T cells. General observations from the study: Another analysis was done later, and it associated approximately 17,000 TCR beta sequences with HLA alleles at 0.05 false discovery rate. For TCR beta chains, V- and J-gene trimming was later linked to a missense DCLRE1C variant.

The chain combines TRBV27 with TRBJ1-5; D may be TRBD1 (5 bases). This TCR was recovered from a girl aged 2-10 years in good health and CMV-seronegative. Material: PBMCs. This CDR3 reads CASSPTLTVGQPQHF. The CDR3 nucleotides are TGTGCCAGCAGCCCCACCTTGACAGTTGGGCAGCCCCAGCATTTT.